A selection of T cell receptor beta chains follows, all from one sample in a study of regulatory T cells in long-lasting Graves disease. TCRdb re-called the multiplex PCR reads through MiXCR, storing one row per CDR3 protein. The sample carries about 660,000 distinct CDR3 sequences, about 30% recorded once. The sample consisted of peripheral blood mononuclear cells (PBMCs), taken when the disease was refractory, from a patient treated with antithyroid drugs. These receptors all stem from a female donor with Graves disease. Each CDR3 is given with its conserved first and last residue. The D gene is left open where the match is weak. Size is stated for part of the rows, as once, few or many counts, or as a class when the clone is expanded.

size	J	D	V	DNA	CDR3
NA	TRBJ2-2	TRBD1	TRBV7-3	TGTGCCAGCAGATCCACAGGGGTGAACACCGGGGAGCTGTTTTTT	CASRSTGVNTGELFF
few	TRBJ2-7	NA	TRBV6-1	TGTGCCAGCAGCTCCGTCCGGAGGGCCTACGAGCAGTACTTC	CASSSVRRAYEQYF
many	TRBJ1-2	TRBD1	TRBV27	TGTGCCAGCGGTTCGGGGACAGGGGTACATGGCTACACCTTC	CASGSGTGVHGYTF
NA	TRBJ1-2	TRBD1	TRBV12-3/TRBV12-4	TGTGCCAGCAGTTCCTGGACAGGGGGCAGCTATGGCTACACCTTC	CASSSWTGGSYGYTF
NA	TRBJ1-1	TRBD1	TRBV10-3	TGTGCCACCGCCCAGGGGGTGAACACTGAAGCTTTCTTT	CATAQGVNTEAFF
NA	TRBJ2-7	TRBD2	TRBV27	TGTGCCAGCAGTCGACTAGCGGGAGGTAGCTCCTACGAGCAGTACTTC	CASSRLAGGSSYEQYF
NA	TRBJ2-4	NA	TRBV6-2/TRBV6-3	TGTGCCAGCAGTGAAGAGGCTAGAGGTAACATTCAGTACTTC	CASSEEARGNIQYF
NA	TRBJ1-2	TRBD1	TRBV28	TGTGCCAGCAGCCCTGGGATCCGGACAGGCTATGGCTACACCTTC	CASSPGIRTGYGYTF
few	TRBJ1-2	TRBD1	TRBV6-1	TGTGCCAGCAGGATAAGGACAGGGGATGACTATGGCTACACCTTC	CASRIRTGDDYGYTF
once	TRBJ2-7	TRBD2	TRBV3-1	TGTGCCAGCAGCCAAAATCTAGCGGCGTCCTACGAGCAGTACTTC	CASSQNLAASYEQYF
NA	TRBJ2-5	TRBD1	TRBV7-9	TGTGCCAGCAGGCGGCGGGACAGGGTCGAGACCCAGTACTTC	CASRRRDRVETQYF
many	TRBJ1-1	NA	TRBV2	TGTGCCAGCATATGGCAGGTCGATTCTTTTACTGAAGCTTTCTTT	CASIWQVDSFTEAFF
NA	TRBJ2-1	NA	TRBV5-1	TGCGCCAGCAGCTTGGAAGGTTCGGCATGGCAGTTCTTC	CASSLEGSAWQFF
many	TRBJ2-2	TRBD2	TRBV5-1	TGCGCCAGCAGCTTGGAACCTAGCGGCACCGGGGAGCTGTTTTTT	CASSLEPSGTGELFF
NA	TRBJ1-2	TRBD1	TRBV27	TGTGCCAGCAGTTTATATCGGGACAGCACCACTTCTAACTATGGCTACACCTTC	CASSLYRDSTTSNYGYTF
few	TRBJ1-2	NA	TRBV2	TGTGCCAGCAGCTTGGTGCCGGAAGGCTATGGCTACACCTTC	CASSLVPEGYGYTF
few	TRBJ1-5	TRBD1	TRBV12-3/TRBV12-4	TGTGCCAGCAGTCTAGGGACAGGGATTTCTAATCAGCCCCAGCATTTT	CASSLGTGISNQPQHF
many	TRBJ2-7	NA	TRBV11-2	TGTGCCAGCAGCTTAGTTCCTGGAACCTACGAGCAGTACTTC	CASSLVPGTYEQYF
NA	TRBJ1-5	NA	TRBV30	TGTGCCTGGAGTCAAACATTGGGCAATCAGCCCCAGCATTTT	CAWSQTLGNQPQHF
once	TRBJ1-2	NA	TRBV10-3	TGTGCCATCAGTGAGTCGAAATACGACACGCCCTGGGGCTACACCTTC	CAISESKYDTPWGYTF
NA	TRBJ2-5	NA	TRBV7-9	TGTGCCAGCAGCTTACTGAACTCTCAAGAGACCCAGTACTTC	CASSLLNSQETQYF
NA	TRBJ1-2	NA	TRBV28	TGTGCCAGCAGTTGGGGGACTGTCTATGGCTACACCTTC	CASSWGTVYGYTF
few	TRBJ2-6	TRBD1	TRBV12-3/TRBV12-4	TGTGCCAGCAGAGAGGGACAGCCGAATGGGGCCAACGTCCTGACTTTC	CASREGQPNGANVLTF
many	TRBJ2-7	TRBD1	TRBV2	TGTGCCAGCAGGGGGACAGGGGGCTCCTACGAGCAGTACTTC	CASRGTGGSYEQYF
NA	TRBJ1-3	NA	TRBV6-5	TGTGCCAGCAGTTACTCGACGGAGGGCTCTGGAAACACCATATATTTT	CASSYSTEGSGNTIYF
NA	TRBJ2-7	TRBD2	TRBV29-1	TGCAGCGTTGAATTGGCTAGCGGGAGCTCCTACGAGCAGTACTTC	CSVELASGSSYEQYF
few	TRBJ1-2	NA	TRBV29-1	TGCAGCGTTGCCCTTGGGGGAAATGGCTACACCTTC	CSVALGGNGYTF
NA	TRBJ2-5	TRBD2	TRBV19	TGTGCCAGTAGTATTGGGCTAGCGGCGGGGGAGACCCAGTACTTC	CASSIGLAAGETQYF
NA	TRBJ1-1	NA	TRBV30	TGTGCCTGGAGAGGGGGGGGACCAGCTTTCTTT	CAWRGGGPAFF
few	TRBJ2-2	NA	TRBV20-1	TGCAGTGCTAGGGGGCGGGAGAACACCGGGGAGCTGTTTTTT	CSARGRENTGELFF
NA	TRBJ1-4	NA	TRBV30	TGTGCCTGGAGAGCCCTCAATGAAAAACTGTTTTTT	CAWRALNEKLFF
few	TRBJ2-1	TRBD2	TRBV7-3	TGTGCCAGCAGCTCCCTAGGCGGGGGGAATGAGCAGTTCTTC	CASSSLGGGNEQFF
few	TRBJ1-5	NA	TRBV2	TGTGCCAGCAAAGCGAGGACGAATCAGCCCCAGCATTTT	CASKARTNQPQHF
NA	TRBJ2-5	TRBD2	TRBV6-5	TGTGCCAGCAGTTACCCTGGGACTAGCGGATCCGACCTCCAAGAGACCCAGTACTTC	CASSYPGTSGSDLQETQYF
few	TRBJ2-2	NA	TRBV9	TGTGCCAGCAACTATGACACCGGGGAGCTGTTTTTT	CASNYDTGELFF
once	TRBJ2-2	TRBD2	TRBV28	TGTGCCAGCAGCGACCCTTCTAGCGGGAGAGTTACCGGGGAGCTGTTTTTT	CASSDPSSGRVTGELFF
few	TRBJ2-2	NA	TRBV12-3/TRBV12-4	TGTGCCAGCAGACTTTTGCCGGGAGCCAACACCGGGGAGCTGTTTTTT	CASRLLPGANTGELFF
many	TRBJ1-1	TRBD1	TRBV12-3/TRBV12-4	TGTGCCAGCATCCAACAGGGGCGGACTGAAGCTTTCTTT	CASIQQGRTEAFF
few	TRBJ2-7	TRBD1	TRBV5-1	TGCGCCAGCAGCAACCCCCCGACAGGGAACGAGCAGTACTTC	CASSNPPTGNEQYF
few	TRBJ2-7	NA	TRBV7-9	TGTGCCAGCAGCTTATCAACGAGATACGAGCAGTACTTC	CASSLSTRYEQYF
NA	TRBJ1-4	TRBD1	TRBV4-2	TGTGCCAGCAGAAAGACAGGGGGCGAGGATGAAAAACTGTTTTTT	CASRKTGGEDEKLFF
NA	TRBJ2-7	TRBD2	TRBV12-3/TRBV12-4	TGTGCCAGCAGTCCCCAAGCGGGAGCCGACTACGAGCAGTACTTC	CASSPQAGADYEQYF
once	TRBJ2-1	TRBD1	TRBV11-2	TGTGCCAGCAGGCACCCAGGGGGCGCAGGTCCAAATGAGCAGTTCTTC	CASRHPGGAGPNEQFF